The TCR beta chain under discussion was sequenced for a study of shared T cell receptors in the human thymus. This clone came up a few times. One junction end does not reproduce the germline sequence, and a read error may be involved. Clones were read by immunoSEQ multiplex PCR, and TCRdb kept only the in-frame ones, dropping some. The table has hundreds of thousands of clones, 75% to 85% seen once; the top ten hold about 0.013%. In addition, the sample was reused for a study of human thymus T cells. As reported in that work: Having corrective surgery for congenital heart defects, healthy Finnish infants were the ones who donated. In corrective heart surgery, resections were taken, and these provided the thymus tissue. An apparent bias in V and J gene usage was seen in thymic and blood repertoires.

The sequence derives from a boy younger than two with a congenital heart defect. Input material: thymocytes.

CDR3 amino acids: CASSLVAGGSTYEQYF. DNA of the CDR3: TGTGCCAGCAGTTTAGTAGCGGGAGGGAGCACCTACGAGCAGTACTTC. The V gene is TRBV7-9, the J gene TRBJ2-7, with 11 bases that match TRBD2. This CDR3 spans 16 amino acids. CDR1 is SEHNR and CDR2 is FQNEAQ in the germline V gene (reference sequence).